The rows below give T cell receptor beta chains drawn from one sample of a study of blood T cell repertoires in COVID-19. The assay was immunoSEQ multiplex PCR, and TCRdb's table has in-frame clones only and misses some. The sample yields 150,000 to 200,000 clones, 84% seen once. Sequenced sample: peripheral blood. The receptors were sampled from a woman between 65 and 79 years old with COVID-19, enrolled during active disease. CDR3s include the opening cysteine and the closing phenylalanine or tryptophan. The order of the fields is CDR3 protein, V gene, J gene, clone size, CDR3 length. Size is omitted from some rows. Given values are once, few, many or a class for expanded clones.

CDR3 protein: CASSPRASGIYEQFF
V gene: TRBV18
J gene: TRBJ2-1
clone size: NA
CDR3 length: 15

CDR3 protein: CASSLASVRGSTEAFF
V gene: TRBV7-8
J gene: TRBJ1-1
clone size: NA
CDR3 length: 16

CDR3 protein: CATSRHGSEQYF
V gene: TRBV15
J gene: TRBJ2-7
clone size: NA
CDR3 length: 12

CDR3 protein: CASSRRYTGELFF
V gene: TRBV7-9
J gene: TRBJ2-2
clone size: NA
CDR3 length: 13

CDR3 protein: CASRPDRIDYNSPLHF
V gene: TRBV27
J gene: TRBJ1-6
clone size: NA
CDR3 length: 16

CDR3 protein: CASRRDRVPNEQFF
V gene: TRBV2
J gene: TRBJ2-1
clone size: NA
CDR3 length: 14

CDR3 protein: CASSPSGREVDTQYF
V gene: TRBV9
J gene: TRBJ2-3
clone size: NA
CDR3 length: 15

CDR3 protein: CASSISRGEQPQHF
V gene: TRBV19
J gene: TRBJ1-5
clone size: NA
CDR3 length: 14

CDR3 protein: CASRARQGRNSPLHF
V gene: TRBV4-2
J gene: TRBJ1-6
clone size: few
CDR3 length: 15

CDR3 protein: CAISESSGGAFF
V gene: TRBV10-3
J gene: TRBJ1-1
clone size: NA
CDR3 length: 12

CDR3 protein: CASSLRQGGSGNTIYF
V gene: TRBV5-4
J gene: TRBJ1-3
clone size: NA
CDR3 length: 16

CDR3 protein: CAWSLPGHMVTEAFF
V gene: TRBV30
J gene: TRBJ1-1
clone size: NA
CDR3 length: 15

CDR3 protein: CASSFGGGNTIYF
V gene: TRBV28
J gene: TRBJ1-3
clone size: NA
CDR3 length: 13

CDR3 protein: CASNPSTDTQYF
V gene: TRBV28
J gene: TRBJ2-3
clone size: NA
CDR3 length: 12

CDR3 protein: CASSAGTGADSYTF
V gene: TRBV9
J gene: TRBJ1-2
clone size: NA
CDR3 length: 14

CDR3 protein: CAWSSGGNTEAFF
V gene: TRBV30
J gene: TRBJ1-1
clone size: NA
CDR3 length: 13

CDR3 protein: CASAETHSGNTIYF
V gene: TRBV11-1
J gene: TRBJ1-3
clone size: NA
CDR3 length: 14